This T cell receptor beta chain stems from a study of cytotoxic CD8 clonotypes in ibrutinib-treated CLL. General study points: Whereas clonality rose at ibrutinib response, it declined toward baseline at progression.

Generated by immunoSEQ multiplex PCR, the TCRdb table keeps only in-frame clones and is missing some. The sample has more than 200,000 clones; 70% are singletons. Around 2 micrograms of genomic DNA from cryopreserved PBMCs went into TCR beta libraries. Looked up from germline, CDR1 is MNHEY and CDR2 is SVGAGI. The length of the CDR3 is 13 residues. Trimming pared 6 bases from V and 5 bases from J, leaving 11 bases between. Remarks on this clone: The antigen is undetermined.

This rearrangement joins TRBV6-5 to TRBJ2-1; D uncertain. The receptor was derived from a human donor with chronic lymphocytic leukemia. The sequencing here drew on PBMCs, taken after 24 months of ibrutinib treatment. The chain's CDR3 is CASSPRWDNEQFF. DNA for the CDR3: TGTGCCAGCAGCCCCCGGTGGGACAATGAGCAGTTCTTC.